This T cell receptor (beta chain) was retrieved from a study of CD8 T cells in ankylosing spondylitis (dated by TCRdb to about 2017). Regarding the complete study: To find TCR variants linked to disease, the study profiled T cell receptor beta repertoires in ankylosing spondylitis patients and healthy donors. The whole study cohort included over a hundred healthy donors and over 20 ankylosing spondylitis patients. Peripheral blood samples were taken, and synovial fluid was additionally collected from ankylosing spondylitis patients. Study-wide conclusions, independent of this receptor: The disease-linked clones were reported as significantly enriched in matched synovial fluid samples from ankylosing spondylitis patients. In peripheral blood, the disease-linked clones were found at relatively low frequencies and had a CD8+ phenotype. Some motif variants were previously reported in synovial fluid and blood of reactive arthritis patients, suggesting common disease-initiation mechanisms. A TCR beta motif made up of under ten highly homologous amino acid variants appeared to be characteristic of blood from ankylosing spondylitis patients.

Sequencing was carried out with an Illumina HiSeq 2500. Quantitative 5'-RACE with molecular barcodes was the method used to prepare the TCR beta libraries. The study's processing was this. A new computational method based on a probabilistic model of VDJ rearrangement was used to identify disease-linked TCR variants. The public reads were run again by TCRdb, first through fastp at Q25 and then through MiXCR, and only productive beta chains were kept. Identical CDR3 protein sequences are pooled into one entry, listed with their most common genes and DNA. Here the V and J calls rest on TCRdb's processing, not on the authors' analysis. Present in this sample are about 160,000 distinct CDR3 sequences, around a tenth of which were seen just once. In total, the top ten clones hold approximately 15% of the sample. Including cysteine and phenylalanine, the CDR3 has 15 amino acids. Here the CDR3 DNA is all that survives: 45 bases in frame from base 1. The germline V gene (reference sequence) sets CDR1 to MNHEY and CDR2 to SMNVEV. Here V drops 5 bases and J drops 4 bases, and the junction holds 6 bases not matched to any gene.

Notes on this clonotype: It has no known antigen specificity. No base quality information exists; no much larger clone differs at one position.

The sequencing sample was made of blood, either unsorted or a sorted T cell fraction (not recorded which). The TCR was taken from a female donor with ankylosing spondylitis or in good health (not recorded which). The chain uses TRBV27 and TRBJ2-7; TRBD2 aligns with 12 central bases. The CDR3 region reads CASSPAGLAGYEQYF. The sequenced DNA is TGTGCCAGCAGTCCAGCGGGACTAGCGGGTTACGAGCAGTACTTC.